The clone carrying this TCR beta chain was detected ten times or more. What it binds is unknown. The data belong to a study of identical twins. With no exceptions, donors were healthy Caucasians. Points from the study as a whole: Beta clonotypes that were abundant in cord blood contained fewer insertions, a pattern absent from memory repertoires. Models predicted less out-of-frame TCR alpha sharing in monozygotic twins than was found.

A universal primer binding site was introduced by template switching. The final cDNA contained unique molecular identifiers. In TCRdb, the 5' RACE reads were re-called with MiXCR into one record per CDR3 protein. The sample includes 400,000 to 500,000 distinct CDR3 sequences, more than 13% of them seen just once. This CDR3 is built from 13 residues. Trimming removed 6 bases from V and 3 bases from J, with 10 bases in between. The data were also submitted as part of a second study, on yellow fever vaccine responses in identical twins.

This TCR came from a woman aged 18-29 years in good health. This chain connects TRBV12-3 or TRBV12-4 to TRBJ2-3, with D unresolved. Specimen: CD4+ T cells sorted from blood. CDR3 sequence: CASSELGTDTQYF. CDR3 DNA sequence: TGTGCCAGCAGCGAATTAGGGACAGATACGCAGTATTTT.